This T cell receptor beta chain was sequenced for a study of OX40 agonist ivuxolimab in advanced cancers. The study's findings and limits: Among T cells, CD8+ cells averaged more expanded clones than CD4+ cells.

The sample holds one count of this clone. Its antigen is currently unknown. Measured with immunoSEQ multiplex PCR; TCRdb has only the in-frame clones, and not every one. This sample carries tens of thousands of clones, around 88% of them seen once, and the ten largest clones take less than 0.85%. This TCR derives from an adult with an advanced solid tumor such as melanoma, head and neck, liver or kidney cancer. The sample consisted of CD4+ or CD8+ T cells sorted from blood, taken in a trial of the OX40 agonist ivuxolimab.

The CDR3 DNA is TGTGCCAGCAGCACGACCGAGAATACGCAGTATTTT. Translating gives CASSTTENTQYF. V gene TRBV11-2 combines with J gene TRBJ2-3; D uncertain. In germline, CDR1 is SGHAT, CDR2 FQNNGV. This CDR3 has 12 amino acids. Trimming cost V 5 bases and J 7 bases, with 10 bases left between them.